This TCR beta chain emerged from a study of blood T cell repertoires in COVID-19. The repertoire was sequenced with immunoSEQ multiplex PCR; TCRdb's copy has only in-frame clones and lacks some. The table includes approximately 300,000 clones, around 84% detected once. The table lists this clone with a count of one. CDR3 size: 16 residues. CDR1 SQVTM and CDR2 ANQGSEA come from the germline V gene. V was cut by 1 base and J by 4 bases, with 19 bases left in between. This study enrolled people aged about 18 to 100 from around 26 US geographic areas. Cohorts were based on clinical histories the participants reported. In Cohort 3, a recovered donor had either two negative PCRs, clearance, or symptom resolution.

The sample taken for sequencing was PBMCs or T cells enriched from blood (not recorded which). The chain couples TRBV29-1 to TRBJ1-2; D ambiguous. The receptor was derived from a woman aged 18-29 years who had recovered from COVID-19. The CDR3 spells CSVEGPGGKELYGYTF. CDR3 DNA: TGCAGCGTTGAAGGGCCCGGAGGGAAAGAGCTCTATGGCTACACCTTC.